These 5 T cell receptor beta chains originate from one sample sequenced in a study of CD8 T cells in Susac syndrome. RNA in amounts of roughly 0.5 to 1 ug was reverse transcribed with random hexamers. MiXCR, run by TCRdb on the immunoSEQ multiplex PCR reads, gives a single entry per CDR3 protein. Of about 130,000 distinct CDR3 sequences listed, approximately 95% are singletons. Sequenced: CD8+ T cells from PBMCs. The source of these receptors is a human donor with Susac syndrome.

The chain employs TRBV4-1 and TRBJ1-4, with a tentative D call TRBD1 (5 bases). This CDR3 has 17 amino acids. V was trimmed by 2 bases and J by 7 bases, leaving 20 bases between them. The V gene's germline CDR1 is MGHRA and CDR2 YSYEKL. CDR3 DNA: TGCGCCAGCAGCCAACCCTTGGCTAGGGGCCTGAGTGAAAAACTGTTTTTT. Amino acids: CASSQPLARGLSEKLFF.

V and J are TRBV11-2 and TRBJ2-1; D not resolved. The CDR3 consists of 15 residues. Between the trimmed V and J ends, which lost 1 base and 2 bases, there was a span of 9 bases. CDR1 is SGHAT, CDR2 FQNNGV, per germline. In nucleotides, the CDR3 is TGTGCCAGCAGCTTAGTGGCCGGAACCTACAATGAGCAGTTCTTC. This codes for CASSLVAGTYNEQFF.

The chain uses TRBV30 and TRBJ2-1; D is possibly TRBD1 (8 bases). The CDR3 contains 14 residues. The germline V gene has CDR1 GTSNPN and CDR2 SVGIG (reference sequence). V dropped 5 bases and J dropped 4 bases, with 15 bases sitting between them. The CDR3 loop reads CAWYRGGPYNEQFF. For the CDR3, the DNA is TGTGCCTGGTACAGGGGGGGCCCATACAATGAGCAGTTCTTC. Together with reference TRBV30 and TRBJ2-1, the CDR3 gives the full variable domain: SQTIHQWPATLVQPVGSPLSLECTVEGTSNPNLYWYRQAAGRGLQLLFYSVGIGQISSEVPQNLSASRPQDRQFILSSKKLLLSDSGFYLCAWYRGGPYNEQFFGPGTRLTVL.

CDR3 sequence (DNA): TGTGCTAGTGGAGGCTACGGACTAGCGGGAGGGCCAACCCCGGCCAATACGCAGTATTTT. This sequence encodes CASGGYGLAGGPTPANTQYF. The chain combines TRBV12-5 with TRBJ2-3, with TRBD2 identical over 15 bases. Germline CDR1 LGHNT, CDR2 FRNRAP. The trim removed 6 bases at V and 7 bases at J, leaving 20 bases unmatched. CDR3 length equals 20 residues.

The chain is built from TRBV20-1 and TRBJ1-3; 10 bases fit TRBD1. V lost 2 bases to trimming and J lost 5 bases; unmatched junction nucleotides: 6. The V gene's germline CDR1 is DFQATT and CDR2 SNEGSKA (reference sequence). The CDR3 extends over 15 amino acids. The chain's CDR3 is CSARTRQGARNTIYF. The CDR3 coding sequence is TGCAGTGCTAGAACCCGACAGGGGGCAAGAAACACCATATATTTT.